The 23 T cell receptor beta chains reported below all come from one sample, sequenced in a study of early T cells in non-severe SARS-CoV-2 infection (dated by TCRdb to about 2021). Preparation of the library involved 5' RACE. The sequencing machine was a NextSeq 500. TCRdb trimmed public reads at Q25 via fastp, called clones via MiXCR and kept in-frame beta chains. All rows with the same CDR3 protein become a single entry with the most common DNA and genes. Present in this sample are nearly 95,000 distinct CDR3 sequences, over 15% of which were seen just once. 5.1% of the sample is taken by the ten largest. Sample: whole blood, taken at baseline. These receptor sequences come from an adult who was a healthcare worker with PCR-confirmed SARS-CoV-2 infection or an uninfected control (not recorded which).

This clonotype was recorded many times. V gene TRBV28 combines with J gene TRBJ1-5, with a possible D match to TRBD1 (5 bases). Germline CDR1 reads MDHEN; CDR2 reads SYDVKM. This CDR3 comprises 13 residues. V lost 1 base to trimming and J lost 6 bases, with 7 bases between them. CDR3 sequence (DNA): TGTGCCAGCAGTTTATATGGGGCTCAGCCCCAGCATTTT. Amino acid sequence: CASSLYGAQPQHF.

V and J are TRBV28 and TRBJ2-1; D is uncertain. The CDR3 length is 11 residues. Trimming took off 8 bases at V and 6 bases at J, with 8 bases between the two ends. The germline gives CDR1 MDHEN, CDR2 SYDVKM. The CDR3 spells CASRLINEQFF. CDR3 in DNA: TGTGCCAGCCGTCTAATCAATGAGCAGTTCTTC.

The chain links TRBV29-1 to TRBJ2-5; the D gene could be TRBD1 or TRBD2 (5 bases each). This CDR3 contains 13 residues. Germline V gene sequence: CDR1 SQVTM, CDR2 ANQGSEA. V gave up 4 bases and J gave up 4 bases, with 13 bases separating them. The CDR3 DNA reads as TGCAGCGTTGGACCCTTAGGGACAGAGACCCAGTACTTC. Translation: CSVGPLGTETQYF.

This clonotype occurred many times. The chain uses TRBV12-3 or TRBV12-4 and TRBJ2-7, with D possibly being TRBD1 (6 bases). V gave up 4 bases and J gave up 6 bases, with 7 bases separating them. This CDR3 has 11 amino acids. In nucleotides, the CDR3 is TGTGCCAGCAGTTACAGGGTCGAGCAGTACTTC. Translation: CASSYRVEQYF.

The V gene is TRBV9, the J gene TRBJ2-3; the D is unclear. Per germline, CDR1 SGDLS and CDR2 YYNGEE. V was shortened by 4 bases and J by 5 bases, with 14 bases between the two germline ends. This CDR3 has 14 amino acids. The CDR3 here is CASSPHPQLDTQYF. The CDR3 DNA follows: TGTGCCAGCAGCCCCCATCCACAATTAGATACGCAGTATTTT. The whole variable domain, remainder taken from reference TRBV9 and TRBJ2-3, is DSGVTQTPKHLITATGQRVTLRCSPRSGDLSVYWYQQSLDQGLQFLIQYYNGEERAKGNILERFSAQQFPDLHSELNLSSLELGDSALYFCASSPHPQLDTQYFGPGTRLTVL.

The V call is TRBV4-1, the J call TRBJ1-3, with a possible D match to TRBD1 (5 bases). The V gene's germline CDR1 is MGHRA and CDR2 YSYEKL. Deletions cut 0 bases from V and 1 base from J, with 10 bases between. The CDR3 is 16 residues long. CDR3 in DNA: TGCGCCAGCAGCCAAGAATTATGGGGGTCTGGAAACACCATATATTTT. Translation gives CASSQELWGSGNTIYF.

The chain is built from TRBV4-1 and TRBJ2-1; D is uncertain. This CDR3 has 17 residues. Between the trimmed V and J ends, which lost 2 bases and 8 bases, there was a span of 22 bases. Germline CDR1 and CDR2: MGHRA and YSYEKL. The CDR3 region has the DNA TGCGCCAGCAGCCAATTACGTGCCCTAGTGACGATTGATGAGCAGTTCTTC. Its protein product is CASSQLRALVTIDEQFF.

The V gene is TRBV12-3 or TRBV12-4, the J gene TRBJ2-4, with TRBD2 identical over 10 bases. The V gene end was trimmed by 6 bases and the J gene end by 6 bases; junction bases not matched to a gene: 5. CDR3 length: 14 residues. The CDR3 is CASSLGLALNIQYF. CDR3 sequence (DNA): TGTGCCAGCAGCCTGGGACTAGCGTTAAACATTCAGTACTTC.

Worth noting for this clonotype: This may stem from a read error, because a much larger clone lies one nucleotide away. The chain employs TRBV24-1 and TRBJ1-2; no firm D call. The CDR3 runs to 11 residues. Germline V gene data show CDR1 as KGHDR and CDR2 as SFDVKD. Trimming removed 3 bases from V and 5 bases from J, with 3 bases in between. CDR3 coding DNA: TGTGCCACCAGTGATAAGTATGGCTACACCTTC. It yields the protein CATSDKYGYTF.

The rearrangement joins TRBV11-2 to TRBJ2-7; no clear D. The CDR3 sequence is 12 residues long. CDR1 and CDR2 from the germline V gene are SGHAT and FQNNGV. The V end was cut by 1 base, the J end by 9 bases, with 10 bases between. CDR3 coding DNA: TGTGCCAGCAGCTTAGCTGGGTACTCGCAGTACTTC. Its protein is CASSLAGYSQYF.

The rearrangement links TRBV7-9 to TRBJ2-5; 7 bases agree with TRBD2. The V and J ends lost 5 bases and 2 bases, in that order; junction bases with no gene match: 5. CDR1 and CDR2 (germline): SEHNR, FQNEAQ (reference sequence). The CDR3 length is 14 residues. CDR3 sequence (DNA): TGTGCCAGCAGCCCGGGACTACTTCAAGAGACCCAGTACTTC. It encodes CASSPGLLQETQYF.

The rearrangement joins TRBV20-1 to TRBJ1-1, with D possibly TRBD1 on 5 matching bases. V was trimmed by 0 bases and J by 3 bases, leaving 8 bases between them. CDR1 is DFQATT, CDR2 SNEGSKA, per germline (reference sequence). The CDR3 is 13 residues long. CDR3 loop: CSARDVGDTEAFF. DNA of the CDR3: TGCAGTGCTAGAGATGTGGGGGACACTGAAGCTTTCTTT.

In its sample, this clonotype was seen a few times. The chain has TRBV20-1 and TRBJ2-7, with D tentatively TRBD1 or TRBD2 (5 bases each). The germline CDR1 and CDR2 sequences are DFQATT and SNEGSKA (reference sequence). V gave up 6 bases and J gave up 5 bases, with 20 bases separating them. There are 14 residues in the CDR3. The CDR3, as DNA: TGCAGTGCCCTCGATGGGGACGAAAGGGACGAGCAGTACTTC. Its translation is CSALDGDERDEQYF.

This chain uses TRBV5-1 with TRBJ1-3; 7 bases match TRBD1. This CDR3 comprises 14 residues. Looked up from germline, CDR1 is SGHRS and CDR2 is YFSETQ. V shed 0 bases and J 4 bases; nucleotides not matched to a gene: 1. The CDR3 nucleotides read TGCGCCAGCAGCTTGGGGGACAGAGGAAACACCATATATTTT. It specifies CASSLGDRGNTIYF.

A few counts support this clonotype. The CDR3 region is CATSGAGTDYNEQFF. The CDR3 region has the DNA TGTGCCACCAGTGGCGCCGGGACGGATTACAATGAGCAGTTCTTC. The V gene is TRBV24-1, the J gene TRBJ2-1; D tentatively reads TRBD1 or TRBD2 (5 bases each). Per the germline V gene, CDR1 is KGHDR and CDR2 is SFDVKD. Deletions cut 5 bases from V and 4 bases from J, with 14 bases between. This CDR3 has 15 amino acids.

This clonotype was seen a handful of times. V gene TRBV7-2 combines with J gene TRBJ2-7, with 8 positions matching TRBD2. The ends lost 5 bases at V and 1 base at J; junction bases unmatched: 4. Germline CDR1 is SGHTA and CDR2 is FQGNSA. The CDR3 covers 14 residues. CDR3 sequence reads: CASSKAGVSYEQYF. CDR3 DNA sequence: TGTGCCAGCAGCAAAGCGGGAGTTTCCTACGAGCAGTACTTC.

There are many counts of this clonotype. V usage is TRBV7-6 and J usage is TRBJ2-1; no definite D call. V was cut by 5 bases and J by 13 bases, with 15 bases left in between. In germline, CDR1 is SGHVS, CDR2 FNYEAQ. The CDR3 has 12 amino acids. The CDR3 DNA reads TGTGCCAGCAGCCCCGATCGGATCCCCCAGTTCTTC. Translating it yields CASSPDRIPQFF.

In this sample, this clonotype turned up a few times. V usage is TRBV12-3 or TRBV12-4 and J usage is TRBJ2-5; D may be TRBD1 (6 bases). The CDR3 extends over 15 amino acids. The V end was cut by 4 bases, the J end by 2 bases, with 14 bases between. The CDR3 nucleotides are TGTGCCAGCAGTTCCCGGACAGCGACGCAAGAGACCCAGTACTTC. Translation: CASSSRTATQETQYF.

This clonotype was observed a few times. This sequence joins TRBV20-1 and TRBJ2-7; 9 positions match TRBD1. This CDR3 has 16 amino acids. Per germline, CDR1 DFQATT and CDR2 SNEGSKA (reference sequence). Germline trimming cut 0 bases from V and 2 bases from J; bases unmatched to any gene: 8. CDR3 coding DNA: TGCAGTGCTAGAGATCTCTCCGGGACAGGGACCTACGAGCAGTACTTC. Amino acids: CSARDLSGTGTYEQYF.

This clonotype came up a few times. This chain links TRBV19 with TRBJ1-1; D gene uncertain. V lost 6 bases and J 3 bases, leaving 11 bases between the germline ends. The CDR3 is 13 amino acids. From germline, CDR1 is LNHDA and CDR2 SQIVND (reference sequence). DNA for the CDR3: TGTGCCAGTAGATCAGTGATACACACTGAAGCTTTCTTT. This translates into CASRSVIHTEAFF.

The chain couples TRBV3-1 to TRBJ2-2; no clear D. V dropped 4 bases and J dropped 7 bases, with 7 bases sitting between them. The CDR3 spans 12 residues. Looked up from germline, CDR1 is LGHDT and CDR2 is YNNKEL (reference sequence). The CDR3 sequence: CASSRISGELFF. The CDR3 bases are TGTGCCAGCAGCCGTATCAGCGGGGAGCTGTTTTTT.

At least ten counts were recorded for this clonotype. This chain connects TRBV20-1 to TRBJ2-4; 9 bases fit TRBD2. This CDR3 has 16 amino acids. The trim removed 5 bases at V and 8 bases at J, leaving 16 bases unmatched. From germline, CDR1 is DFQATT and CDR2 SNEGSKA (reference sequence). CDR3 in amino acids: CSAPTLGGRDIDIQYF. For the CDR3, the DNA is TGCAGTGCTCCTACCCTTGGCGGGAGGGATATTGACATTCAGTACTTC.

The chain uses TRBV7-2 and TRBJ2-2, with 9 bases identical to TRBD2. V shed 5 bases and J 6 bases; nucleotides not matched to a gene: 10. This CDR3 is 16 amino acids long. Germline V gene sequence: CDR1 SGHTA, CDR2 FQGNSA. The CDR3 DNA follows: TGTGCCAGCAGCACCCAATGGGGGACTAGCTCCGGGGAGCTGTTTTTT. Protein: CASSTQWGTSSGELFF.